The clone carrying this T cell receptor beta chain was counted ten times or more. Its antigen remains unidentified. The TCR beta cDNA libraries carried unique molecular identifiers. Approximately 0.5 million cDNA molecules were recovered from an input of about 1 to 10 million T cells. TCRdb itself ran the PCR reads through MiXCR, one entry per CDR3 protein. The table lists approximately 180,000 distinct CDR3 sequences, approximately 30% of them singletons, with more than 1.3% in the top ten. The data derive from a study of post-analysis software for immune sequencing data. The wider study: Included courses were relapsing-remitting and secondary progressive multiple sclerosis; progressive-relapsing multiple sclerosis was also included.

Study results and limitations: Significantly decreased normalized Chao1 diversity was recorded for multiple sclerosis patients relative to controls. With TRBV5-6, TRBV5-1 and TRBV20-1 included, roughly five TRBV segments were more frequent in patients than in controls.

The CDR3 has 14 amino acids. The V and J ends lost 4 bases and 2 bases respectively, with 13 bases between them. Germline CDR1 is SGHRS and CDR2 is YFSETQ. The source of this sequence is a girl aged 5-17 years with multiple sclerosis. The sequencing input was blood. This chain joins TRBV5-1 and TRBJ2-7; no clear D gene. CDR3 in DNA: TGCGCCAGCAGCCCCGGCGGCCCGACCTACGAGCAGTACTTC. Encoded protein: CASSPGGPTYEQYF.